One sample yielded the 16 T cell receptor beta chains listed below, sequenced in a study of blood T cell repertoires in COVID-19. Measured with immunoSEQ multiplex PCR; TCRdb has only the in-frame clones, and not every one. The sample has a few hundred thousand clones, under 90% seen once. The sequenced sample consisted of PBMCs or T cells enriched from blood (not recorded which). The receptors stem from a woman between 45 and 60 years old who had been exposed to COVID-19.

The chain carries TRBV28 and TRBJ1-3, with 9 bases aligning to TRBD1. With 3 bases clipped from V and 3 bases from J, the junction kept 6 bases outside the gene matches. Germline CDR1 is MDHEN and CDR2 is SYDVKM. The CDR3 consists of 16 residues. CDR3 region: CASSFSGQGYGNTIYF. The CDR3 nucleotides read TGTGCCAGCAGTTTCTCGGGACAGGGATATGGAAACACCATATATTTT. Using reference TRBV28 and TRBJ1-3 for the parts outside the CDR3, the full variable domain is DVKVTQSSRYLVKRTGEKVFLECVQDMDHENMFWYRQDPGLGLRLIYFSYDVKMKEKGDIPEGYSVSREKKERFSLILESASTNQTSMYLCASSFSGQGYGNTIYFGEGSWLTVV.

The chain is built from TRBV6-5 and TRBJ1-2; 8 bases agree with TRBD1. The J segment lost 6 bases and the V segment lost 5 bases, leaving 11 bases of the junction unmatched. The length of the CDR3 is 15 residues. The germline CDR1 and CDR2 sequences are MNHEY and SVGAGI. The CDR3 sequence: CASSKDRAFSDGYTF. CDR3 nucleotides: TGTGCCAGCAGTAAGGACAGGGCCTTTAGTGATGGCTACACCTTC.

This clone appeared a few times. V and J are TRBV7-9 and TRBJ1-2; weak D call: TRBD1 (5 bases). The CDR3 runs to 14 residues. Germline V gene sequence: CDR1 SEHNR, CDR2 FQNEAQ (reference sequence). V gave up 5 bases and J gave up 1 base, with 11 bases separating them. CDR3 sequence (DNA): TGTGCCAGCAGCCCACAGACAGATAACTATGGCTACACCTTC. This translates into CASSPQTDNYGYTF.

The J gene is TRBJ1-1, the V gene TRBV7-2, with D possibly TRBD1 on 6 matching bases. The CDR3 totals 13 residues. The germline V gene has CDR1 SGHTA and CDR2 FQGNSA. V was cut by 6 bases and J by 10 bases, with 18 bases left in between. The CDR3 protein is CASRTGNFFGAFF. The CDR3 DNA is TGTGCCAGCAGGACAGGCAACTTTTTCGGAGCTTTCTTT.

This clone was seen a handful of times. The rearrangement uses TRBV27 and TRBJ1-4; a possible D gene is TRBD1 (6 bases). This CDR3 comprises 15 residues. V was trimmed by 5 bases and J by 8 bases, leaving 18 bases between them. Germline V lookup: CDR1 MNHEY, CDR2 SMNVEV (reference sequence). In DNA, the CDR3 is TGTGCCAGCAGTCCCCTTGGAGGGGGAGGGGAAAAACTGTTTTTT. Translated, it gives CASSPLGGGGEKLFF.

The V and J genes are TRBV2 and TRBJ2-1; 10 bases are a match to TRBD2. This CDR3 is built from 16 residues. Germline V gene data show CDR1 as SNHLY and CDR2 as FYNNEI. V lost 5 bases to trimming and J lost 2 bases; unmatched junction nucleotides: 6. As DNA, the CDR3 is TGTGCCAGCAGTTTAAGAGCGGGGGGGACCTACAATGAGCAGTTCTTC. This codes for CASSLRAGGTYNEQFF. Full variable domain (missing parts from reference TRBV2 and TRBJ2-1): EPEVTQTPSHQVTQMGQEVILRCVPISNHLYFYWYRQILGQKVEFLVSFYNNEISEKSEIFDDQFSVERPDGSNFTLKIRSTKLEDSAMYFCASSLRAGGTYNEQFFGPGTRLTVL.

The chain recombines TRBV6-5 with TRBJ1-1; D may be TRBD1 (6 bases). V gave up 7 bases and J gave up 1 base, with 16 bases separating them. The length of the CDR3 is 15 residues. Germline CDR1 MNHEY, CDR2 SVGAGI. The chain's CDR3 is CASTRTQGRNTEAFF. The CDR3 nucleotides read TGTGCCAGCACCCGGACACAGGGCAGGAACACTGAAGCTTTCTTT.

This clone has a single count. The chain recombines TRBV5-1 with TRBJ2-1; no clear D gene. Looked up from germline, CDR1 is SGHRS and CDR2 is YFSETQ. The CDR3 length is 14 residues. V dropped 3 bases and J dropped 5 bases, with 12 bases sitting between them. The DNA for the CDR3 is TGCGCCAGCAGCTACGGCGGCGTAAACAATGAGCAGTTCTTC. It translates to CASSYGGVNNEQFF. The full variable domain, rest sourced from reference TRBV5-1 and TRBJ2-1, is KAGVTQTPRYLIKTRGQQVTLSCSPISGHRSVSWYQQTPGQGLQFLFEYFSETQRNKGNFPGRFSGRQFSNSRSEMNVSTLELGDSALYLCASSYGGVNNEQFFGPGTRLTVL.

The chain recombines TRBV4-1 with TRBJ1-1; D is unresolved. This CDR3 contains 15 residues. Germline CDR1 is MGHRA and CDR2 is YSYEKL. V was shortened by 3 bases and J by 5 bases, with 16 bases between the two germline ends. The CDR3 reads CASSQILVRVTEAFF. CDR3 bases: TGCGCCAGCAGCCAGATTCTCGTGAGAGTGACTGAAGCTTTCTTT.

The rearrangement uses TRBV10-3 and TRBJ2-1, with 8 positions matching TRBD2. This CDR3 is 17 amino acids long. V shed 4 bases, J shed 1 base, and the junction held 9 bases outside the gene matches. Germline CDR1 reads ENHRY; CDR2 reads SYGVKD. The CDR3 DNA is TGTGCCATCAGTGGTGGGGTAGCGGGACAATCCTACAATGAGCAGTTCTTC. It encodes CAISGGVAGQSYNEQFF.

V is TRBV28 and J is TRBJ1-4; weak D call: TRBD1 (6 bases). CDR1 is MDHEN, CDR2 SYDVKM, per germline. The CDR3 covers 15 residues. Between the trimmed V and J ends, which lost 5 bases and 8 bases, there was a span of 18 bases. The CDR3 loop reads CASSPQGLMGEKLFF. CDR3 sequence (DNA): TGTGCCAGCAGTCCACAGGGACTAATGGGGGAAAAACTGTTTTTT.

Written as DNA, the CDR3 is TGCGCCAGCAGCCAAGTACAGGGGGCAGGGTATGGCTACACCTTC. It codes for CASSQVQGAGYGYTF. The V call is TRBV4-1, the J call TRBJ1-2, with 9 nucleotides matching TRBD1. The V and J ends lost 1 base and 5 bases, in that order; junction bases with no gene match: 5. CDR1 and CDR2 from the germline V gene are MGHRA and YSYEKL. This CDR3 contains 15 residues.

The chain combines TRBV11-2 with TRBJ2-3; TRBD2 agrees at 7 bases. This CDR3 region has 13 residues. Germline CDR1 is SGHAT and CDR2 is FQNNGV. The V and J ends lost 0 bases and 12 bases, in that order; junction bases with no gene match: 6. CDR3 residues: CASSLDVAGAQYF. The CDR3 DNA sequence: TGTGCCAGCAGCTTAGACGTAGCGGGTGCTCAGTATTTT. Using reference TRBV11-2 and TRBJ2-3 for the parts outside the CDR3, the full variable domain is EAGVAQSPRYKIIEKRQSVAFWCNPISGHATLYWYQQILGQGPKLLIQFQNNGVVDDSQLPKDRFSAERLKGVDSTLKIQPAKLEDSAVYLCASSLDVAGAQYFGPGTRLTVL.

The chain combines TRBV28 with TRBJ1-2; 8 bases agree with TRBD1. Germline trimming cut 4 bases from V and 2 bases from J; bases unmatched to any gene: 9. CDR3 length: 16 residues. CDR1 and CDR2 (germline): MDHEN, SYDVKM. CDR3 residues: CASSSSDRALNYGYTF. The CDR3 nucleotides are TGTGCCAGCAGTTCCTCGGACAGGGCCCTCAACTATGGCTACACCTTC.

This clone has just one count. This chain's CDR3 is CASSSAGRSTGELFF. CDR3 nucleotides: TGTGCCAGCAGCTCAGCGGGACGGAGCACCGGGGAGCTGTTTTTT. The V and J genes are TRBV11-2 and TRBJ2-2; 7 bases are shared with TRBD2. The CDR3 length is 15 residues. J lost 4 bases, V lost 4 bases, and 6 bases had no gene match. From germline, CDR1 is SGHAT and CDR2 FQNNGV.

The chain joins TRBV28 to TRBJ2-7, with 8 bases matching TRBD1. The V gene's germline CDR1 is MDHEN and CDR2 SYDVKM. The CDR3 contains 12 residues. The V gene end was trimmed by 8 bases and the J gene end by 3 bases; junction bases not matched to a gene: 3. CDR3 sequence (DNA): TGTGCCAGCGTTGACAGGGGCTACGAGCAGTACTTC. As protein: CASVDRGYEQYF.